This entry describes one T cell receptor beta chain. Its antigen remains undetermined. No base quality values were provided; no much bigger clone lies one nucleotide off. The CDR1 and CDR2 encoded by the germline V gene (reference sequence) are SEHNR and FQNEAQ. V is clipped by 7 bases and J by 8 bases, and the sequence between their germline boundaries is 17 bases long. Its CDR3 holds 14 amino acids, cysteine through phenylalanine. The only DNA kept is the CDR3, 42 bases in frame from the first base. A single peripheral blood draw of roughly 0.11 L on average was collected from each donor into heparinised tubes. Naive, central memory, regulatory and stem cell-like memory CD4+ T cells were sorted on a BD FACSAria II using a panel including CD45RO, CCR7, CD25, CD127, CD95 and CD27. A purity above 95% was achieved for all sorted populations. PBMCs were separated immediately by Lymphoprep density gradient centrifugation and were stained directly, without being cultured. So that batch effects would be minimized, each experiment stained and sorted samples in pairs, pairing one healthy donor with one patient.

The entire amount of isolated RNA was reverse transcribed using the High Capacity cDNA Reverse Transcription Kit, so the sequenced TCRB transcripts were expressed ones. Deep immunoSEQ sequencing was applied to naive, central memory and regulatory T cell samples, giving an average of roughly 3.5 million total reads per sample. Sorted cells were lysed in RLT buffer, and RNA was extracted using DNase-treated RNeasy Micro or Mini kits according to cell number. Each cell subset was processed separately to prevent cross-contamination, with patient and healthy donor samples processed together. The immunoSEQ multiplex PCR was used to amplify TCRB sequences from cDNA, generating 87-bp fragments that spanned the CDR3 region. Sequencing of the amplicons was done on the Illumina HiSeq platform. The original pipeline was this. Synthetic template baselines were used to correct PCR bias computationally, reads within Hamming distance 2 were collapsed together, and singletons that could not be merged were discarded. By aligning reads against IMGT, V, D and J genes, CDR3 length, and insertions or deletions at six rearrangement sites were assigned. Clonotype counts were normalized to sorted cell number within each subset before computing true diversity and Gini coefficients with the tcR R package. The overlap coefficient, calculated on TCRB nucleotide sequences, was used to quantify repertoire sharing. As stored in TCRdb, this immuneACCESS dataset retains in-frame rearrangements with V and J assigned. A fraction of the clones does not appear; measured against another copy, unresolved V genes explain less than half of the discrepancy, and the remainder lacks a known reason. That table furnishes V, J and clone size, whereas the DNA furnished D and trimming. This sample gives 100,000 to 150,000 clones in total; 15% to 20% of them show up just once. Clones ranked in the top ten supply 2% to 3% of the sample.

This record belongs to a study of beta chain features in type 1 diabetes (dated by TCRdb to 2016 to 2019). A note on the overall study: Mean age, gender distribution, total cell number and subset yield were not different between patients and healthy donors. A total of under 140,000,000 sorted cells were examined across all samples, and the number of cells per subset was strongly correlated with RNA yield. The study compared TCRB repertoires of sorted circulating CD4+ T cell subsets between recently diagnosed type 1 diabetes patients and matched healthy donors. Regulatory and stem cell-like memory subsets were obtained from only 8 patients and roughly 8 healthy donors, while naive and central memory subsets were obtained from all 28 donors.

General findings and caveats noted by the study authors: A moderate but significant shortening of TCRB CDR3 length was observed in type 1 diabetes patients in all four CD4+ subsets. Fewer insertions and more nucleotide deletions at VDJ recombination sites were observed in patients with type 1 diabetes, implying thymic rearrangement abnormalities. Because the HLA sub-analyses included only small numbers of individuals, any influence of HLA type on TCRB rearrangement was left unresolved. Sequencing cDNA rather than genomic DNA could over-represent highly expressing activated cells, although activation and CD3 levels did not differ between groups. Naive, central memory and regulatory TCRB repertoires appeared to be more alike among patients than among healthy donors. PCR may preferentially amplify shorter templates, but because patient and control samples were amplified and corrected together, any resulting skew would affect both groups equally.

Sequencing was done on a sample of central memory CD4+ T cells from blood. The TCR sequence derives from a man between 18 and 29 years old with type 1 diabetes. This chain is built from TRBV7-9 and TRBJ1-4, with no confidently assigned D gene. The DNA is as follows: TGTGCCAGCAACGGTCGGCAGGAGGCGGAAAAACTGTTTTTT. Its translation is CASNGRQEAEKLFF.